The 20 T cell receptor beta chains below come from one sample, sequenced in a study of OX40 agonist ivuxolimab in advanced cancers. Generated by immunoSEQ multiplex PCR, the TCRdb table keeps only in-frame clones and is missing some. The data show over 100,000 clones, 93% seen once. The material was CD4+ or CD8+ T cells sorted from blood, obtained in a trial of the OX40 agonist ivuxolimab. These receptors came from an adult with an advanced solid tumor such as melanoma, head and neck, liver or kidney cancer.

The V and J genes are TRBV6-5 and TRBJ2-1; D might be TRBD2 (6 bases). This CDR3 comprises 14 residues. Trimming took off 2 bases at V and 4 bases at J, with 9 bases between the two ends. Germline lookup yields CDR1 MNHEY and CDR2 SVGAGI. The CDR3 loop reads CASSYRLAYNEQFF. Here the CDR3 DNA reads TGTGCCAGCAGTTACCGCCTAGCGTACAATGAGCAGTTCTTC.

The chain couples TRBV4-3 to TRBJ2-2; 8 positions match TRBD2. The junction had 5 bases not matched to a gene; V was cut back by 8 bases and J by 0 bases. From germline, CDR1 is LGHNA and CDR2 YSLEER. There are 15 residues in the CDR3. DNA for the CDR3: TGCGCCAGCGCTGCGGGGGGCGCGAACACCGGGGAGCTGTTTTTT. It translates to CASAAGGANTGELFF.

This chain connects TRBV5-6 to TRBJ1-2; 7 nucleotides align to TRBD1. V was pared by 4 bases and J by 3 bases, with 9 bases of the junction left unmatched. Germline V lookup: CDR1 SGHDT, CDR2 YYEEEE. The CDR3 has 15 amino acids. The CDR3 nucleotides read TGTGCCAGCAGCACCACGTCGACAGGGTACTATGGCTACACCTTC. This encodes CASSTTSTGYYGYTF. Full variable domain (rest looked up from reference TRBV5-6 and TRBJ1-2): DAGVTQSPTHLIKTRGQQVTLRCSPKSGHDTVSWYQQALGQGPQFIFQYYEEEERQRGNFPDRFSGHQFPNYSSELNVNALLLGDSALYLCASSTTSTGYYGYTFGSGTRLTVV.

The chain couples TRBV19 to TRBJ2-3; D not resolved. The germline V and J ends were trimmed by 0 bases and 0 bases, with 16 bases remaining between them. The CDR3 extends over 18 amino acids. Germline loops: CDR1 LNHDA, CDR2 SQIVND (reference sequence). Here the CDR3 DNA reads TGTGCCAGTAGTATAGAGACCGGGCTATACAGAAGCACAGATACGCAGTATTTT. Protein product: CASSIETGLYRSTDTQYF.

The chain recombines TRBV6-5 with TRBJ1-1; perhaps TRBD1 as D (5 bases). CDR3 length: 13 residues. Germline CDR1 reads MNHEY; CDR2 reads SVGAGI. Trimming stripped 7 bases from V and 11 bases from J, with 20 bases between. CDR3 residues: CASIGTPARVAFF. CDR3 coding DNA: TGTGCCAGCATCGGGACCCCCGCGCGTGTGGCTTTCTTT.

This clone was recorded once. The J gene is TRBJ2-3, the V gene TRBV6-1, with D perhaps TRBD2 (6 bases). The CDR3 is 15 residues long. Germline values: CDR1 MNHNS, CDR2 SASEGT. V dropped 6 bases and J dropped 6 bases, with 19 bases sitting between them. The DNA for the CDR3 is TGTGCCAGCAGACGGGAGCTGGAAAGTTTTGATACGCAGTATTTT. Amino acids: CASRRELESFDTQYF.

The V gene is TRBV9, the J gene TRBJ2-5; 9 nucleotides match TRBD2. Germline-derived CDR1 and CDR2 are SGDLS and YYNGEE. Trimming took 3 bases from V and 2 from J; bases not matched to a gene: 2. This CDR3 comprises 14 residues. CDR3 loop: CASSGTSAQETQYF. DNA of the CDR3: TGTGCCAGCAGCGGGACTAGCGCTCAAGAGACCCAGTACTTC.

The rearrangement joins TRBV5-1 to TRBJ2-2; D remains unclear. V was cut by 0 bases and J by 1 base, with 10 bases left in between. CDR3 length equals 16 residues. Germline V lookup: CDR1 SGHRS, CDR2 YFSETQ. The DNA of the CDR3 is TGCGCCAGCAGCTTGGCCTTGACTGGGAACACCGGGGAGCTGTTTTTT. Translation gives CASSLALTGNTGELFF. Supplemented by reference TRBV5-1 and TRBJ2-2, the full variable domain reads KAGVTQTPRYLIKTRGQQVTLSCSPISGHRSVSWYQQTPGQGLQFLFEYFSETQRNKGNFPGRFSGRQFSNSRSEMNVSTLELGDSALYLCASSLALTGNTGELFFGEGSRLTVL.

The rearrangement joins TRBV28 to TRBJ2-5, with D possibly being TRBD1 or TRBD2 (5 bases each). This CDR3 contains 15 residues. Between the trimmed V and J ends, which lost 5 bases and 5 bases, there was a span of 18 bases. Germline V lookup: CDR1 MDHEN, CDR2 SYDVKM. The chain's CDR3 is CASSPWTEAGETQYF. The CDR3, as DNA: TGTGCCAGCAGTCCTTGGACGGAGGCAGGGGAGACCCAGTACTTC.

V is TRBV19 and J is TRBJ2-4, with D possibly called TRBD1 or TRBD2 (6 bases each). From germline, CDR1 is LNHDA and CDR2 SQIVND (reference sequence). The V and J ends lost 5 bases and 0 bases respectively, with 14 bases between them. The CDR3 sequence is 16 residues long. The CDR3 DNA reads TGTGCCAGTAGTCAAAGGGGGAGGTCAGCCAAAAACATTCAGTACTTC. Protein sequence: CASSQRGRSAKNIQYF. Filled out from reference TRBV19 and TRBJ2-4, the complete variable domain reads DGGITQSPKYLFRKEGQNVTLSCEQNLNHDAMYWYRQDPGQGLRLIYYSQIVNDFQKGDIAEGYSVSREKKESFPLTVTSAQKNPTAFYLCASSQRGRSAKNIQYFGAGTRLSVL.

The chain combines TRBV10-2 with TRBJ1-1, with D unclear. Trimming cost V 9 bases and J 0 bases, with 14 bases left between them. The germline gives CDR1 WSHSY, CDR2 SAAADI. The CDR3 runs to 14 residues. This CDR3 reads CASRGGSVNTEAFF. CDR3 in DNA: TGCGCCAGTCGGGGAGGAAGCGTGAACACTGAAGCTTTCTTT.

CDR3 amino acids: CASRQGGDYGYTF. For the CDR3, the DNA is TGTGCCAGCAGGCAGGGGGGAGACTATGGCTACACCTTC. The rearrangement links TRBV7-9 to TRBJ1-2, with 7 bases lining up with TRBD1. The CDR3 loop spans 13 amino acids. V lost 6 bases, J lost 3 bases, and 4 bases stayed unmatched. CDR1 is SEHNR, CDR2 FQNEAQ, per germline (reference sequence).

As DNA, the CDR3 is TGTGCCAGCAAGCACGACACTGAAGCTTTCTTT. Its protein product is CASKHDTEAFF. The chain is built from TRBV6-1 and TRBJ1-1, with D unclear. The germline CDR1 and CDR2 sequences are MNHNS and SASEGT. The germline V and J ends were trimmed by 7 bases and 3 bases, with 6 bases remaining between them. There are 11 residues in the CDR3.

The chain combines TRBV7-9 with TRBJ2-5; 7 bases fit TRBD1. Germline-derived CDR1 and CDR2 are SEHNR and FQNEAQ (reference sequence). Trimming took 0 bases from V and 4 from J; bases not matched to a gene: 5. The CDR3 runs to 15 residues. The CDR3 here is CASSLAQGYRETQYF. As DNA, the CDR3 is TGTGCCAGCAGCTTAGCACAGGGGTACCGAGAGACCCAGTACTTC.

The rearrangement uses TRBV14 and TRBJ2-5, with 9 bases fitting TRBD2. The CDR3 is 17 amino acids. Germline loops: CDR1 SGHDN, CDR2 FVKESK. The ends lost 2 bases at V and 5 bases at J; junction bases unmatched: 12. The CDR3 sequence: CASSQLLGSGRSETQYF. CDR3 nucleotides: TGTGCCAGCAGCCAACTCCTGGGTAGCGGGAGATCGGAGACCCAGTACTTC.

The rearrangement links TRBV4-3 to TRBJ1-5; D uncertain. Germline CDR1 reads LGHNA; CDR2 reads YSLEER. The V and J ends lost 0 bases and 6 bases respectively, with 6 bases between them. CDR3 size: 13 residues. For the CDR3, the DNA is TGCGCCAGCAGCCAAGATTCGCGTCAGCCCCAGCATTTT. Amino acid sequence: CASSQDSRQPQHF.

This chain links TRBV7-2 with TRBJ1-3; D gene ambiguous. From germline, CDR1 is SGHTA and CDR2 FQGNSA. The CDR3 totals 13 residues. Trimming cost V 2 bases and J 8 bases, with 10 bases left between them. The CDR3 DNA sequence: TGTGCCAGCAGCTTAAGTATCTCCGACACCATATATTTT. Translation gives CASSLSISDTIYF.

This chain connects TRBV5-6 to TRBJ2-7; 7 bases are shared with TRBD1. The V and J ends lost 4 bases and 4 bases, in that order; junction bases with no gene match: 5. The CDR3 has 13 residues. CDR1 SGHDT and CDR2 YYEEEE come from the germline V gene. In nucleotides, the CDR3 is TGTGCCAGCAGCATCGGGACAGAATACGAGCAGTACTTC. It codes for CASSIGTEYEQYF.

This chain uses TRBV5-1 with TRBJ2-7; D gene unclear. The CDR3 is 14 residues long. Trimming shortened V by 2 bases and J by 0 bases, and 9 bases separated the two germline ends. CDR1 is SGHRS, CDR2 YFSETQ, per germline. CDR3 protein: CASSFLEASYEQYF. The CDR3 coding sequence is TGCGCCAGCAGCTTCCTTGAAGCCTCCTACGAGCAGTACTTC.

The chain couples TRBV6-5 to TRBJ1-2, with 8 nucleotides matching TRBD1. V dropped 1 base and J dropped 6; count of bases not matched to a gene: 10. The germline gives CDR1 MNHEY, CDR2 SVGAGI. The CDR3 covers 16 residues. CDR3 residues: CASSYFQPGGVDGYTF. CDR3 DNA: TGTGCCAGCAGTTACTTCCAACCAGGGGGCGTCGATGGCTACACCTTC.